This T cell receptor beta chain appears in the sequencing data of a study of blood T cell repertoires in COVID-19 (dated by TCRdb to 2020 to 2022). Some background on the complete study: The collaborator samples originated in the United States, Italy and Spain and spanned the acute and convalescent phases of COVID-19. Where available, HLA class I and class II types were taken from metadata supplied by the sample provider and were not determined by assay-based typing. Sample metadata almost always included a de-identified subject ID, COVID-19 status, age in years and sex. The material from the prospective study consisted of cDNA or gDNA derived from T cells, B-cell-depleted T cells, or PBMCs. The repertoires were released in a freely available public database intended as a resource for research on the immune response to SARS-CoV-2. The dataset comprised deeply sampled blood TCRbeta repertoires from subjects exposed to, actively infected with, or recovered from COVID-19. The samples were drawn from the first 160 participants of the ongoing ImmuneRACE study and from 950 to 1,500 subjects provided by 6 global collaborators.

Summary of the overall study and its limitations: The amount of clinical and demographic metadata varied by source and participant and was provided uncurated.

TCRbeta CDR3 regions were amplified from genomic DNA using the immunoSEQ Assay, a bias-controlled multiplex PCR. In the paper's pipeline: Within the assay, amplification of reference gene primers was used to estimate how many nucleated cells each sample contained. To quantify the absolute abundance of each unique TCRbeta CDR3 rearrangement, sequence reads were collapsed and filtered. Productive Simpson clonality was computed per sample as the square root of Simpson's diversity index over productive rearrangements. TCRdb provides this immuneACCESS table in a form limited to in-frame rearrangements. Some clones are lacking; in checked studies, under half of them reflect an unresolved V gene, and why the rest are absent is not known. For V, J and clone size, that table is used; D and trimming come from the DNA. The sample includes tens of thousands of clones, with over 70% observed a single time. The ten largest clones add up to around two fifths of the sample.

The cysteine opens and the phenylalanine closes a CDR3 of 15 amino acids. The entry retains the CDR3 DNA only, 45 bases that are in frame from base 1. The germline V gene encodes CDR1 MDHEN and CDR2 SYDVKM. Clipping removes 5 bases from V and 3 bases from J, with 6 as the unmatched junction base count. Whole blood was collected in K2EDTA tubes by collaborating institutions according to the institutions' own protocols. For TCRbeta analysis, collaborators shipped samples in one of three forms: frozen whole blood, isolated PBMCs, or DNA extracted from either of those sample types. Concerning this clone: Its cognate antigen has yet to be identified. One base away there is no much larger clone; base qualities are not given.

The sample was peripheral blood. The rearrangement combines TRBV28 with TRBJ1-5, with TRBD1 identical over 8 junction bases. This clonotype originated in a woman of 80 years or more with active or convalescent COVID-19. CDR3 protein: CASSVSGGNNQPQHF. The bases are TGTGCCAGCAGTGTCTCAGGGGGCAACAATCAGCCCCAGCATTTT. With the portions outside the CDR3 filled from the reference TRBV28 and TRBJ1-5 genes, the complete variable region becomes DVKVTQSSRYLVKRTGEKVFLECVQDMDHENMFWYRQDPGLGLRLIYFSYDVKMKEKGDIPEGYSVSREKKERFSLILESASTNQTSMYLCASSVSGGNNQPQHFGDGTRLSIL.